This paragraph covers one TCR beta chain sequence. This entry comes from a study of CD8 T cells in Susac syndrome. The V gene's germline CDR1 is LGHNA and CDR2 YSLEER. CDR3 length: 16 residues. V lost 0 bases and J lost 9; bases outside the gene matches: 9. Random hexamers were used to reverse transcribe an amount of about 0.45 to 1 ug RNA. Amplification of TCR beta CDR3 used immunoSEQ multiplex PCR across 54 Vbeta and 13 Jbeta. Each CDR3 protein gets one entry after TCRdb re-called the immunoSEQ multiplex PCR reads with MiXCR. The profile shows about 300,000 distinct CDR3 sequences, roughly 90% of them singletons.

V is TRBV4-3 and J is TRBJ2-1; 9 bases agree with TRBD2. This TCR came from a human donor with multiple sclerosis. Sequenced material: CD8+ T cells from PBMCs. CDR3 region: CASSQDWAGGLFEQFF. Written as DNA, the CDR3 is TGCGCCAGCAGCCAAGATTGGGCGGGGGGGCTTTTTGAGCAGTTCTTC.